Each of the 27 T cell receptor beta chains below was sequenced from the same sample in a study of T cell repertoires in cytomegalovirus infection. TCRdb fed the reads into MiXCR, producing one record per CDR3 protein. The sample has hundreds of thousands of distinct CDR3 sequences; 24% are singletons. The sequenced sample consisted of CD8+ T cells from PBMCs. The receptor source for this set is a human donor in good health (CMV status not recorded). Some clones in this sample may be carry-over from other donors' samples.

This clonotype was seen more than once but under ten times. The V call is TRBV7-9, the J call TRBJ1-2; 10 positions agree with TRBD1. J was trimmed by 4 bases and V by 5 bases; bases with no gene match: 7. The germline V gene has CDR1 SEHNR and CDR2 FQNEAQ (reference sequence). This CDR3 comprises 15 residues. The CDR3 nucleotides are TGTGCCAGCAGCACTGGGACAGGGGTCGGCTATGGCTACACCTTC. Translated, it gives CASSTGTGVGYGYTF. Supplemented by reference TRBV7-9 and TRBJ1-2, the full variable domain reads DTGVSQNPRHKITKRGQNVTFRCDPISEHNRLYWYRQTLGQGPEFLTYFQNEAQLEKSRLLSDRFSAERPKGSFSTLEIQRTEQGDSAMYLCASSTGTGVGYGYTFGSGTRLTVV.

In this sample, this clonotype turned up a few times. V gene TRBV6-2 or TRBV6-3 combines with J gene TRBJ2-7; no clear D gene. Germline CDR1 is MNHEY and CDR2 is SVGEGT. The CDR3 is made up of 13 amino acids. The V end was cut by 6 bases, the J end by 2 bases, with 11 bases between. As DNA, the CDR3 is TGTGCCAGCAGCCCTTTCCGTACCTACGAGCAGTACTTC. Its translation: CASSPFRTYEQYF.

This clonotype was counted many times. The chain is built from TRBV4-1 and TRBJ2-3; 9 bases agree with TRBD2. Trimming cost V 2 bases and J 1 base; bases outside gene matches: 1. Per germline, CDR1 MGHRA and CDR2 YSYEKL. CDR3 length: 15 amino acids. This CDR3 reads CASSQSSGGTDTQYF. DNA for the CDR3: TGCGCCAGCAGCCAATCTAGCGGGGGCACAGATACGCAGTATTTT.

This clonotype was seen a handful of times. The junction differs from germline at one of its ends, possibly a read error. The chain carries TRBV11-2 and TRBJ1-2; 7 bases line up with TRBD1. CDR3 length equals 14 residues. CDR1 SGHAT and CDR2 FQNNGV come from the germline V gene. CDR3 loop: CASSLVGSGRDSYF. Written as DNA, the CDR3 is TGTGCCAGCAGCTTAGTCGGTTCGGGGCGGGACAGTTACTTC.

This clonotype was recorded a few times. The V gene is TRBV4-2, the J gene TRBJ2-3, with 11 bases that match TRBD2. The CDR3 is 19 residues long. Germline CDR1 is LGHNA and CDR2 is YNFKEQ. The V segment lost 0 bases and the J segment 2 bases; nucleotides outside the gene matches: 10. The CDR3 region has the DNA TGTGCCAGCAGCCAAGATACCCTAGCGGGGGGACGAATCACAGATACGCAGTATTTT. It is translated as CASSQDTLAGGRITDTQYF.

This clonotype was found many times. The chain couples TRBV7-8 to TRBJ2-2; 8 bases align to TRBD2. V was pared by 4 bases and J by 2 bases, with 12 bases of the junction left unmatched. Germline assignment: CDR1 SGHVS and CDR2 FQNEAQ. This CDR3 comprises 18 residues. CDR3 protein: CASSYRTRAGANTGELFF. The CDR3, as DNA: TGTGCCAGCAGCTACCGAACCAGAGCGGGGGCCAACACCGGGGAGCTGTTTTTT.

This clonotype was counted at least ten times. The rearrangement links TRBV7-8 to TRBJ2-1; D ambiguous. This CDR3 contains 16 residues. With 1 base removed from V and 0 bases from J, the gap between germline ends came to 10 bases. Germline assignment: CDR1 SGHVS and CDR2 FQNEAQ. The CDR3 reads CASSLEVKSSYNEQFF. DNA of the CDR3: TGTGCCAGCAGCTTAGAAGTCAAGAGCTCCTACAATGAGCAGTTCTTC.

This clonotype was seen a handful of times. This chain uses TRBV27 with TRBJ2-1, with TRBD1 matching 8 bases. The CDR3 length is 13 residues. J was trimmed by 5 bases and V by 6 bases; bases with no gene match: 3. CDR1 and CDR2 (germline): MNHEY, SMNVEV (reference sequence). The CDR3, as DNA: TGTGCCAGCAGGGACAGGGCGAACAATGAGCAGTTCTTC. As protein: CASRDRANNEQFF.

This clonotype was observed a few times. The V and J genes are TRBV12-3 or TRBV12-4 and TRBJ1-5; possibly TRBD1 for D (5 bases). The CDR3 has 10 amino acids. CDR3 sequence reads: CAVGHQPQHF. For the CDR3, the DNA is TGTGCAGTGGGACATCAGCCCCAGCATTTT.

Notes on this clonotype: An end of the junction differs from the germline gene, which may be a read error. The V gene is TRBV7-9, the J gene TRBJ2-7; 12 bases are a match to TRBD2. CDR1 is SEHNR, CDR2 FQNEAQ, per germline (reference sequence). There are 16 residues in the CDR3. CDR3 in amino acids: CASSSVLAGGIYEQYF. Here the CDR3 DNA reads TGTGCTAGCAGCTCCGTACTAGCGGGGGGCATCTACGAGCAGTACTTC.

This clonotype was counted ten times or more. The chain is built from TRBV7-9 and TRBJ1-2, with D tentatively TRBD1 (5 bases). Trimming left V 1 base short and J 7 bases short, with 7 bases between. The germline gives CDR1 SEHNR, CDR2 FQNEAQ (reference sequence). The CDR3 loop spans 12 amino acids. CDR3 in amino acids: CASSLGQFGYTF. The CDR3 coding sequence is TGTGCCAGCAGCTTAGGACAGTTTGGCTACACCTTC.

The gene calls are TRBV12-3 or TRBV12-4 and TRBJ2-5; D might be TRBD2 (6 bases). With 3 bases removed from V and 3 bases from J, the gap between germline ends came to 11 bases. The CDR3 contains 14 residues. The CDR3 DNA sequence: TGTGCCAGCAGTTTCGTAGGAGGGGAAGAGACCCAGTACTTC. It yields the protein CASSFVGGEETQYF.

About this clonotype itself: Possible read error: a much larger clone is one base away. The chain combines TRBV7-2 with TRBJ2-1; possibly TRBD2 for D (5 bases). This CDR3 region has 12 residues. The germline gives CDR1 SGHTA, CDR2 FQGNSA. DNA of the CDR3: TGTGTCAGCAGCCCCGGGGTCGATGAGCAGTTCTTC. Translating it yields CVSSPGVDEQFF.

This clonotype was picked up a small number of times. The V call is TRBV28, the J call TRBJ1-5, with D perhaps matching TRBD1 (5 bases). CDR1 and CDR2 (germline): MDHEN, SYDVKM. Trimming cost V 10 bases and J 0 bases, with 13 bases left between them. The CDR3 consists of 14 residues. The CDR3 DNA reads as TGTGCCACCTGGGGGGAGGATAGCAATCAGCCCCAGCATTTT. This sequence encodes CATWGEDSNQPQHF. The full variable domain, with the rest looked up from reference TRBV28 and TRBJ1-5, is DVKVTQSSRYLVKRTGEKVFLECVQDMDHENMFWYRQDPGLGLRLIYFSYDVKMKEKGDIPEGYSVSREKKERFSLILESASTNQTSMYLCATWGEDSNQPQHFGDGTRLSIL.

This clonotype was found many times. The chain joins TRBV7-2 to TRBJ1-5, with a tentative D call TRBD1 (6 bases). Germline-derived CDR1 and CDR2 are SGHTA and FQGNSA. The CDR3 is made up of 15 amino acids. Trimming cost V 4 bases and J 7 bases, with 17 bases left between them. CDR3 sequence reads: CASSSLGGAGQPQHF. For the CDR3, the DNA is TGTGCCAGCAGCTCCTTAGGGGGGGCGGGACAGCCCCAGCATTTT.

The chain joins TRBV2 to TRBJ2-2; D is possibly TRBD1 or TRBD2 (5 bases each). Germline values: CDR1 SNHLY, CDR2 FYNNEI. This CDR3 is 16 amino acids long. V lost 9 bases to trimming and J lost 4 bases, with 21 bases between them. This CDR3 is CARGEGRAAFTGELFF. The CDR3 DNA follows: TGTGCCAGGGGGGAAGGCAGGGCCGCTTTCACCGGGGAGCTGTTTTTT.

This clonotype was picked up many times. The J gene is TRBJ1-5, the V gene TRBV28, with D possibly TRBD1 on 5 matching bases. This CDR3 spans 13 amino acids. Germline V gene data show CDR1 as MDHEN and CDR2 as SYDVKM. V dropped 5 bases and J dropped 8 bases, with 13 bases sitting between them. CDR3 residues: CASSPETGKPQHF. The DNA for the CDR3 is TGTGCCAGCAGTCCTGAAACAGGCAAGCCCCAGCATTTT.

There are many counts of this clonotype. The CDR3 here is CASSPAIATVIYTEAFF. CDR3 bases: TGTGCCAGCAGCCCAGCGATAGCCACAGTTATTTACACTGAAGCTTTCTTT. The chain couples TRBV7-6 to TRBJ1-1; D gene uncertain. V shed 5 bases and J shed 3 bases, with 22 bases lying between them. The length of the CDR3 is 17 residues. Germline V gene sequence: CDR1 SGHVS, CDR2 FNYEAQ.

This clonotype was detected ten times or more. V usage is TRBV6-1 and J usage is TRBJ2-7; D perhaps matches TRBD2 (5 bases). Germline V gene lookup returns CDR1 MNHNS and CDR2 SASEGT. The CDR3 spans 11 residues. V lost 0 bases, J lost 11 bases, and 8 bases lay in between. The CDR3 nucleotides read TGTGCCAGCAGTGAAGCTCCGGGGAAGTACTTC. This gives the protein CASSEAPGKYF.

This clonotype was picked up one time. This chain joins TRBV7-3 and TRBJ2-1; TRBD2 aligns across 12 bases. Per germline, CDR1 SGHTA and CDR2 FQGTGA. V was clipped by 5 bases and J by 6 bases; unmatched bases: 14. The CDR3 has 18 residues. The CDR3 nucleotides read TGTGCCAGCAGCCCTCTCGGGCTAGCGGGGGGGCGGGCCAATGAGCAGTTCTTC. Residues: CASSPLGLAGGRANEQFF.

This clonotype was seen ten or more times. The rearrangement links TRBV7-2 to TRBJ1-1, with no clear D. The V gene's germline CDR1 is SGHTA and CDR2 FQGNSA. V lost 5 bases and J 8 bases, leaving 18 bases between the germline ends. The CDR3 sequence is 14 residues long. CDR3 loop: CASSTGGTKQEAFF. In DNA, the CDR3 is TGTGCCAGCAGCACCGGCGGTACCAAACAGGAAGCTTTCTTT.

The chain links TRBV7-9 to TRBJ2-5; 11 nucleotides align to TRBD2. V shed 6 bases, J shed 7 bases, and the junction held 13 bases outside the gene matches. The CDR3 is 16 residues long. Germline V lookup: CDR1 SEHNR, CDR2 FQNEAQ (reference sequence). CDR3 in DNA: TGTGCCAGCAGACCCCGTAGCGGGGGGGATCAACGGACCCAGTACTTC. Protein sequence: CASRPRSGGDQRTQYF. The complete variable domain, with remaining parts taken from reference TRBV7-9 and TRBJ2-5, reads DTGVSQNPRHKITKRGQNVTFRCDPISEHNRLYWYRQTLGQGPEFLTYFQNEAQLEKSRLLSDRFSAERPKGSFSTLEIQRTEQGDSAMYLCASRPRSGGDQRTQYFGPGTRLLVL.

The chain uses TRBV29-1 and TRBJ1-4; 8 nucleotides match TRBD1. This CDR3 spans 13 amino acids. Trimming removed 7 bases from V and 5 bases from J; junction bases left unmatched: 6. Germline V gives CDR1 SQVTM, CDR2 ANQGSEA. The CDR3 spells CSGSGQANEKLFF. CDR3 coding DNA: TGCAGCGGCTCGGGACAGGCGAATGAAAAACTGTTTTTT.

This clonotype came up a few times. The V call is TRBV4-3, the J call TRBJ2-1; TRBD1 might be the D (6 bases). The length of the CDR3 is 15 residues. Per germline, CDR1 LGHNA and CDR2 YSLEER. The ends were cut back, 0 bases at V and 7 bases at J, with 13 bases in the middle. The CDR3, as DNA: TGCGCCAGCAGCCAAGAATTCACAGGGTTGAATGAGCAGTTCTTC. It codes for CASSQEFTGLNEQFF.

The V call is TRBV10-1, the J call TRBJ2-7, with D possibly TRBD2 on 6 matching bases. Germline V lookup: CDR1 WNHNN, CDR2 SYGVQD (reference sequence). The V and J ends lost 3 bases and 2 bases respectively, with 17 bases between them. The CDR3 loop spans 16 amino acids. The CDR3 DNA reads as TGCGCCAGCAGTGACCGAGGAGCGGGCCGACCCTACGAGCAGTACTTC. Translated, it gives CASSDRGAGRPYEQYF.

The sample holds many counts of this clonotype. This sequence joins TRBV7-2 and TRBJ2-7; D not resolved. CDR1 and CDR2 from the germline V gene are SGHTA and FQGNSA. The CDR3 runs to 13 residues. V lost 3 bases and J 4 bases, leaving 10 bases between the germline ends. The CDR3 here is CASSLGRFYEQYF. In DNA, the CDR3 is TGTGCCAGCAGCTTGGGCCGCTTTTACGAGCAGTACTTC.

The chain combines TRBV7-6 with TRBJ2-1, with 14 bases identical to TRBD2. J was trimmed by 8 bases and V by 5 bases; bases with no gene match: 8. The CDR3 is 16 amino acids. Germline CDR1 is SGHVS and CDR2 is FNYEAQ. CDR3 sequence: CASSTRTSGGFDEQFF. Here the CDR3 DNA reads TGTGCCAGCAGCACCCGGACTAGCGGGGGGTTCGATGAGCAGTTCTTC.